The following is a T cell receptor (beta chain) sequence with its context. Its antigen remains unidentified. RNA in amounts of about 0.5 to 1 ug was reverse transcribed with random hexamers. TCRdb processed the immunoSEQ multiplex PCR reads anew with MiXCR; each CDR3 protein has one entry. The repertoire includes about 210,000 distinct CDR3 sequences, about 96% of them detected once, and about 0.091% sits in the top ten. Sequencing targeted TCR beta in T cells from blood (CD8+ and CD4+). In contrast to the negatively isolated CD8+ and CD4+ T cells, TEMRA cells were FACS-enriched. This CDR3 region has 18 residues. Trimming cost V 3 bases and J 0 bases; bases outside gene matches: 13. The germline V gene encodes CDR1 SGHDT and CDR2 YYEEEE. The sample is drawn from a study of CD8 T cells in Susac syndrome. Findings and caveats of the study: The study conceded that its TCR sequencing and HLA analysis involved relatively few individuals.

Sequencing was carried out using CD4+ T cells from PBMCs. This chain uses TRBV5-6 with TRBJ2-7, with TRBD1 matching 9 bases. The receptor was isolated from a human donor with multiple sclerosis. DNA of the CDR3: TGTGCCAGCAGCTCGCAAATAGCCGGGACAGGGTACTCCTACGAGCAGTACTTC. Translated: CASSSQIAGTGYSYEQYF.